The 13 T cell receptor beta chains in this list originate from one sample, sequenced in a study of cytomegalovirus exposure and HLA in healthy donors. Sequencing was performed with immunoSEQ multiplex PCR; in TCRdb, only in-frame clones are kept and a portion is missing. There are some 130,000 clones in the sample; roughly 89% occur only once, and roughly 1.2% lies in the top ten. The specimen was PBMCs. The receptors here all came from a woman aged 18-29 years in good health and CMV-seronegative.

The chain has TRBV7-9 and TRBJ2-7, with D maybe TRBD1 (5 bases). Germline lookup yields CDR1 SEHNR and CDR2 FQNEAQ (reference sequence). Trimming stripped 5 bases from V and 2 bases from J, with 16 bases between. CDR3 length: 15 residues. The CDR3, as DNA: TGTGCCAGCAGCGCTGTGGCAGGGCATCCCTACGAGCAGTACTTC. Translation: CASSAVAGHPYEQYF.

The V and J genes are TRBV6-5 and TRBJ2-3; D possibly corresponds to TRBD2 (6 bases). V shed 0 bases and J shed 1 base, with 11 bases lying between them. Looked up from germline, CDR1 is MNHEY and CDR2 is SVGAGI. This CDR3 has 16 residues. The DNA of the CDR3 is TGTGCCAGCAGTTACTCCGCGGGATCTGGCACAGATACGCAGTATTTT. Protein product: CASSYSAGSGTDTQYF.

This rearrangement joins TRBV4-2 to TRBJ1-3; D is possibly TRBD1 (6 bases). V was cut by 1 base and J by 6 bases, with 10 bases left in between. Germline V CDR1 and CDR2: LGHNA, YNFKEQ. The CDR3 extends over 14 amino acids. The DNA for the CDR3 is TGTGCCAGCAGCCAAGGAGGGGGTGTAAACACCATATATTTT. Its translation: CASSQGGGVNTIYF.

The chain recombines TRBV5-4 with TRBJ1-1; a weak D match, TRBD1 (6 bases). CDR3 length equals 16 residues. Trimming shortened V by 0 bases and J by 5 bases, and 17 bases separated the two germline ends. Germline lookup yields CDR1 SGHNT and CDR2 YYREEE (reference sequence). The CDR3 here is CASSLVSGAMGTEAFF. The DNA for the CDR3 is TGTGCCAGCAGCTTGGTGTCAGGGGCGATGGGGACTGAAGCTTTCTTT.

In DNA, the CDR3 is TGTGCCAGCAGCCGCGGAGAGAGAAGCAATCAGCCCCAGCATTTT. Its protein product is CASSRGERSNQPQHF. The chain employs TRBV6-6 and TRBJ1-5; the D is unclear. The ends were cut back, 6 bases at V and 1 base at J, with 13 bases in the middle. From germline, CDR1 is MNHNY and CDR2 SVGAGI (reference sequence). This CDR3 contains 15 residues.

The chain has TRBV5-4 and TRBJ1-2; TRBD1 aligns across 8 bases. The V gene end was trimmed by 4 bases and the J gene end by 6 bases; junction bases not matched to a gene: 14. CDR1 SGHNT and CDR2 YYREEE come from the germline V gene (reference sequence). This CDR3 contains 16 residues. CDR3 nucleotide sequence: TGTGCCAGCAGCCTGGGGACAGGTACTTTTATTCATGGCTACACCTTC. It codes for CASSLGTGTFIHGYTF.

The chain recombines TRBV5-1 with TRBJ1-1; 9 bases align to TRBD1. Germline CDR1 SGHRS, CDR2 YFSETQ. The CDR3 is 17 amino acids. After removal of 4 bases from V and 2 bases from J, the junction contained 12 bases not matched to a gene. The CDR3 nucleotides read TGCGCCAGCAGCCGCGAGGGACAGGGCTCTTATAACACTGAAGCTTTCTTT. This sequence encodes CASSREGQGSYNTEAFF.

The chain employs TRBV7-9 and TRBJ2-3, with 13 nucleotides matching TRBD2. This CDR3 region has 17 residues. Germline lookup yields CDR1 SEHNR and CDR2 FQNEAQ (reference sequence). With 4 bases clipped from V and 6 bases from J, the junction kept 10 bases outside the gene matches. Here the CDR3 reads CASSSPGLAGPLDTQYF. CDR3 sequence (DNA): TGTGCCAGCAGCTCCCCGGGACTAGCGGGGCCTCTGGATACGCAGTATTTT.

V and J are TRBV4-1 and TRBJ2-7; TRBD1 might be the D (6 bases). This CDR3 spans 14 amino acids. CDR1 is MGHRA, CDR2 YSYEKL, per germline. Trimming took 4 bases from V and 2 from J, leaving 12 bases between them. This CDR3 reads CASSPGAGAYEQYF. The CDR3 nucleotides read TGCGCCAGCAGCCCCGGCGCAGGGGCCTACGAGCAGTACTTC.

The rearrangement links TRBV6-5 to TRBJ2-7; TRBD1 might be the D (6 bases). Trimming cost V 4 bases and J 7 bases, with 17 bases left between them. This CDR3 is 14 amino acids long. The germline CDR1 and CDR2 sequences are MNHEY and SVGAGI. CDR3 DNA: TGTGCCAGCAGTTCAAACAGGGTAGGGAATGAGCAGTACTTC. It translates to CASSSNRVGNEQYF.

This chain joins TRBV5-6 and TRBJ1-1; 7 bases agree with TRBD1. Germline V gene data show CDR1 as SGHDT and CDR2 as YYEEEE. V dropped 5 bases and J dropped 8; count of bases not matched to a gene: 12. This CDR3 region has 14 residues. CDR3 DNA sequence: TGTGCCAGCAGGCGACAGGGTGAAGGTAGGGAAGCTTTCTTT. Protein: CASRRQGEGREAFF.

This chain joins TRBV4-1 and TRBJ1-4; 10 bases are a match to TRBD1. V trimming: 3 bases; J trimming: 6 bases; junction bases outside the gene matches: 4. Germline V gives CDR1 MGHRA, CDR2 YSYEKL. This CDR3 spans 15 amino acids. CDR3 residues: CASSHGDRGYEKLFF. The DNA of the CDR3 is TGCGCCAGCAGCCATGGGGACAGGGGTTATGAAAAACTGTTTTTT.

The chain is built from TRBV10-3 and TRBJ1-1; D is ambiguous. Germline V gene lookup returns CDR1 ENHRY and CDR2 SYGVKD. The CDR3 sequence is 15 residues long. V was pared by 4 bases and J by 4 bases, with 16 bases between. This CDR3 reads CAISVEEHSGTEAFF. In DNA form, the CDR3 reads TGTGCCATCAGTGTGGAGGAACATTCGGGCACTGAAGCTTTCTTT.